This T cell receptor beta chain was documented in a study of T cells after posttransplantation cyclophosphamide. The protocol was immunoSEQ multiplex PCR, while the TCRdb copy is restricted to in-frame clones and leaves out a portion. The sample comprises some 20,000 clones, approximately 97% of which are singletons, and around 0.13% rests with the top ten. Overall study results and limits: Skin or GI-infiltrating T cells shared few TRB sequences with blood. Later blood repertoires were often dominated by clones from the donor CD8+ memory compartment.

This CDR3 comprises 13 residues. Trimming shortened V by 8 bases and J by 0 bases, and 8 bases separated the two germline ends. Germline V gene lookup returns CDR1 MNHNS and CDR2 SASEGT. Note on this clone: Its antigen is still unknown.

The naive gate required viable CD3+CD4+ or CD3+CD8+ cells with CCR7+CD45RA+CD45RO-CD95-CD27+CD28+ phenotype. On the day of bone marrow donation, the related graft donor provided peripheral blood. The specimen was naive CD4+ T cells sorted from PBMCs. The sequence was collected from a man over 45 in good health, CMV-negative, and a related stem cell transplant donor. The chain uses TRBV6-1 and TRBJ1-5; D is ambiguous. CDR3 nucleotides: TGTGCCAGCCAGGTAGATAGCAATCAGCCCCAGCATTTT. It specifies CASQVDSNQPQHF.